Each of the 24 T cell receptor beta chains below was sequenced from the same sample in a study of brain T cells in children with intractable seizures. As to time point: blood from clinic visit 5 months post-surgery; TSC patient then seizure free. Clones were sequenced by immunoSEQ multiplex PCR, and TCRdb holds only the in-frame ones, with some missing. This sample yields about 350,000 clones, of which approximately 93% are seen a single time; 4.5% to 7% belongs to the top ten. The sample consisted of peripheral blood, taken 4 to 6 months after surgery. These receptors all stem from a boy younger than two with tuberous sclerosis and intractable seizures.

V gene TRBV3-1 (or the pseudogene TRBV3-2) combines with J gene TRBJ2-7; 9 bases are a match to TRBD2. This CDR3 comprises 17 residues. Germline V lookup: CDR1 LGHDT, CDR2 YNNKEL (reference sequence). The J segment lost 2 bases and the V segment lost 5 bases, leaving 13 bases of the junction unmatched. The CDR3 DNA follows: TGTGCCAGCAGCGAAACCCTAGGCGCGGGAGGGGCCTACGAGCAGTACTTC. Translating it yields CASSETLGAGGAYEQYF.

This clone was recorded only once. The chain joins TRBV3-1 (or the pseudogene TRBV3-2) to TRBJ1-2, with D possibly TRBD1 on 5 matching bases. V was clipped by 7 bases and J by 2 bases, with 11 bases between them. The CDR3 is 13 amino acids. Germline assignment: CDR1 LGHDT and CDR2 YNNKEL (reference sequence). The CDR3 nucleotides are TGTGCCAGCACCTTGGAGGGGAACTATGGCTACACCTTC. It specifies CASTLEGNYGYTF.

This clone turned up a few times. The chain combines TRBV5-4 with TRBJ2-1; maybe TRBD2 (5 bases). This CDR3 comprises 16 residues. Germline CDR1 SGHNT, CDR2 YYREEE (reference sequence). Trimming removed 3 bases at V and 4 bases at J, with 17 bases between. The CDR3 DNA sequence: TGTGCCAGCAGCTCTAATGAGCGGATGGGGTACAATGAGCAGTTCTTC. Its protein product is CASSSNERMGYNEQFF.

This sequence joins TRBV29-1 and TRBJ1-2, with TRBD1 identical over 7 bases. The V segment lost 7 bases and the J segment 4 bases; nucleotides outside the gene matches: 6. Germline lookup yields CDR1 SQVTM and CDR2 ANQGSEA. CDR3 length: 12 residues. The CDR3 loop is CSGGQASYGYTF. The CDR3 bases are TGCAGCGGTGGACAGGCTAGCTATGGCTACACCTTC. The full variable domain, its missing parts supplied by reference TRBV29-1 and TRBJ1-2, is SAVISQKPSRDICQRGTSLTIQCQVDSQVTMMFWYRQQPGQSLTLIATANQGSEATYESGFVIDKFPISRPNLTFSTLTVSNMSPEDSSIYLCSGGQASYGYTFGSGTRLTVV.

This clone was picked up one time. One junction end does not reproduce the germline sequence, and a read error may be involved. The chain recombines TRBV7-9 with TRBJ1-1; D gene unclear. CDR3 length: 14 amino acids. CDR1 and CDR2 (germline): SEHNR, FQNEAQ (reference sequence). This chain's CDR3 is CASTLTATVTKAFF. Here the CDR3 DNA reads TGTGCCAGCACCTTAACTGCTACAGTTACTAAAGCTTTCTTT. The whole variable domain, filled in from reference TRBV7-9 and TRBJ1-1, reads DTGVSQNPRHKITKRGQNVTFRCDPISEHNRLYWYRQTLGQGPEFLTYFQNEAQLEKSRLLSDRFSAERPKGSFSTLEIQRTEQGDSAMYLCASTLTATVTKAFFGQGTRLTVV.

This clone was seen more than once but under ten times. The chain employs TRBV7-3 and TRBJ2-7; TRBD1 matches 7 bases. With V trimmed by 2 bases and J by 9 bases, 7 bases remained unmatched. The CDR3 sequence is 13 residues long. The germline V gene has CDR1 SGHTA and CDR2 FQGTGA. The CDR3 bases are TGTGCCAGCAGCTTAGGGACAGCTACGACGCAGTACTTC. It codes for CASSLGTATTQYF.

The V gene is TRBV7-6, the J gene TRBJ2-3, with D perhaps matching TRBD2 (6 bases). V dropped 1 base and J dropped 5 bases, with 7 bases sitting between them. The CDR3 sequence is 13 residues long. Germline values: CDR1 SGHVS, CDR2 FNYEAQ. The CDR3 loop reads CASSLETRDTQYF. CDR3 bases: TGTGCCAGCAGCTTAGAGACTAGAGATACGCAGTATTTT. The complete variable domain, with remaining parts taken from reference TRBV7-6 and TRBJ2-3, reads GAGVSQSPRYKVTKRGQDVALRCDPISGHVSLYWYRQALGQGPEFLTYFNYEAQQDKSGLPNDRFSAERPEGSISTLTIQRTEQRDSAMYRCASSLETRDTQYFGPGTRLTVL.

The sample holds one count of this clone. The V and J genes are TRBV5-4 and TRBJ1-3, with TRBD1 identical over 9 bases. The length of the CDR3 is 16 residues. Per the germline V gene, CDR1 is SGHNT and CDR2 is YYREEE (reference sequence). V dropped 0 bases and J dropped 4; count of bases not matched to a gene: 5. The CDR3 spells CASSLGRTGAGNTIYF. CDR3 DNA: TGTGCCAGCAGCTTGGGAAGGACAGGGGCAGGAAACACCATATATTTT.

The rearrangement joins TRBV30 to TRBJ1-1; D may be TRBD1 (5 bases). Trimming took 0 bases from V and 4 from J, leaving 9 bases between them. This CDR3 is built from 13 residues. Germline-derived CDR1 and CDR2 are GTSNPN and SVGIG (reference sequence). The chain's CDR3 is CAWSVSGRTEAFF. The CDR3 DNA reads TGTGCCTGGAGTGTATCGGGGCGCACTGAAGCTTTCTTT.

The chain links TRBV3-1 (or the pseudogene TRBV3-2) to TRBJ2-3; 11 bases match TRBD2. The V segment lost 6 bases and the J segment 5 bases; nucleotides outside the gene matches: 7. The germline gives CDR1 LGHDT, CDR2 YNNKEL (reference sequence). CDR3 length equals 15 residues. CDR3 region: CASRYSGGAQDTQYF. The CDR3 region has the DNA TGTGCCAGCAGATATAGCGGGGGGGCCCAAGATACGCAGTATTTT.

The rearrangement uses TRBV9 and TRBJ1-3, with D possibly matching TRBD1 (5 bases). This CDR3 region has 17 residues. Trimming stripped 4 bases from V and 0 bases from J, with 17 bases between. Germline V gene data show CDR1 as SGDLS and CDR2 as YYNGEE. The chain's CDR3 is CASSSAGPGHSGNTIYF. Written as DNA, the CDR3 is TGTGCCAGCAGCTCAGCGGGGCCAGGGCACTCTGGAAACACCATATATTTT.

V usage is TRBV6-6 and J usage is TRBJ1-6, with D maybe TRBD1 (6 bases). V lost 3 bases and J 8 bases, leaving 14 bases between the germline ends. CDR3 length: 15 residues. Per germline, CDR1 MNHNY and CDR2 SVGAGI (reference sequence). CDR3 loop: CASSYRGGADSPLHF. The CDR3 nucleotides read TGTGCCAGCAGTTATAGGGGGGGCGCGGATTCACCCCTCCACTTT.

This chain uses TRBV3-1 (or the pseudogene TRBV3-2) with TRBJ1-2, with a possible D match to TRBD1 (6 bases). Germline-derived CDR1 and CDR2 are LGHDT and YNNKEL (reference sequence). Trimming removed 3 bases at V and 5 bases at J, with 19 bases between. The CDR3 is made up of 16 amino acids. The CDR3 region is CASSQGGEGGRYGYTF. The CDR3, as DNA: TGTGCCAGCAGCCAGGGAGGAGAAGGGGGGAGGTATGGCTACACCTTC.

The chain joins TRBV19 to TRBJ1-6; the D gene is possibly TRBD1 (5 bases). V shed 5 bases and J shed 10 bases, with 18 bases lying between them. CDR1 and CDR2 (germline): LNHDA, SQIVND (reference sequence). The CDR3 is 15 residues long. In nucleotides, the CDR3 is TGTGCCAGTAGTCCCCAGGGTCCCGGGGGATCACCCCTCCACTTT. Its translation: CASSPQGPGGSPLHF.

This chain connects TRBV9 to TRBJ1-3; D is perhaps TRBD1 (6 bases). Looked up from germline, CDR1 is SGDLS and CDR2 is YYNGEE. V was trimmed by 3 bases and J by 7 bases, leaving 14 bases between them. There are 14 residues in the CDR3. The CDR3 region is CASSARGPGNTIYF. The CDR3 bases are TGTGCCAGCAGCGCCCGGGGGCCCGGGAACACCATATATTTT.

The CDR3 protein is CASSVAAGGAQETQYF. Written as DNA, the CDR3 is TGTGCCAGCAGCGTAGCGGCGGGGGGCGCCCAAGAGACCCAGTACTTC. This chain uses TRBV9 with TRBJ2-5; 8 nucleotides agree with TRBD2. CDR3 length equals 16 residues. J was trimmed by 1 base and V by 0 bases; bases with no gene match: 5. From germline, CDR1 is SGDLS and CDR2 YYNGEE. Full variable domain (missing parts from reference TRBV9 and TRBJ2-5): DSGVTQTPKHLITATGQRVTLRCSPRSGDLSVYWYQQSLDQGLQFLIQYYNGEERAKGNILERFSAQQFPDLHSELNLSSLELGDSALYFCASSVAAGGAQETQYFGPGTRLLVL.

V gene TRBV7-2 combines with J gene TRBJ2-7; 9 bases match TRBD2. The germline V gene encodes CDR1 SGHTA and CDR2 FQGNSA. V was clipped by 5 bases and J by 4 bases; unmatched bases: 6. This CDR3 region has 14 residues. CDR3 nucleotide sequence: TGTGCCAGCAGCCAGGGACTAGCAGAATACGAGCAGTACTTC. Translated: CASSQGLAEYEQYF.

This chain joins TRBV5-4 and TRBJ1-1; possibly TRBD1 for D (6 bases). V gave up 1 base and J gave up 6 bases, with 10 bases separating them. The CDR3 extends over 13 amino acids. CDR1 SGHNT and CDR2 YYREEE come from the germline V gene (reference sequence). CDR3 nucleotide sequence: TGTGCCAGCAGCTTGCCAGGGGAGGCTGAAGCTTTCTTT. Translating gives CASSLPGEAEAFF.

This chain connects TRBV30 to TRBJ2-1, with a tentative D call TRBD2 (6 bases). Deletions cut 0 bases from V and 4 bases from J, with 13 bases between. Germline CDR1 GTSNPN, CDR2 SVGIG (reference sequence). CDR3 length: 15 amino acids. In DNA, the CDR3 is TGTGCCTGGAGTGTTGGGGGGTTTAAATACAATGAGCAGTTCTTC. It yields the protein CAWSVGGFKYNEQFF.

On this clone itself: This specimen includes other DNA sequences encoding the same CDR3. The V gene is TRBV19, the J gene TRBJ2-3; 11 bases line up with TRBD2. The CDR3 runs to 15 residues. The germline V gene has CDR1 LNHDA and CDR2 SQIVND (reference sequence). Unmatched junction bases numbered 1, after V lost 4 bases and J lost 1 base. CDR3 DNA sequence: TGTGCCAGTAGTACGACTAGCGGGGGCACAGATACGCAGTATTTT. Residues: CASSTTSGGTDTQYF.

The genes are TRBV3-1 (or the pseudogene TRBV3-2) and TRBJ2-7; D is perhaps TRBD2 (6 bases). The CDR3 has 18 amino acids. Germline-derived CDR1 and CDR2 are LGHDT and YNNKEL (reference sequence). The germline V and J ends were trimmed by 1 base and 1 base, with 20 bases remaining between them. The DNA for the CDR3 is TGTGCCAGCAGCCAAGTGCACAGAGCGACTAGATTGTCCTACGAGCAGTACTTC. Its protein product is CASSQVHRATRLSYEQYF.

V and J are TRBV13 and TRBJ2-7; no reliable D call. Germline V gene sequence: CDR1 PRHDT, CDR2 FYEKMQ (reference sequence). The CDR3 contains 14 residues. Trimming took off 4 bases at V and 5 bases at J, with 15 bases between the two ends. This CDR3 reads CASSSKAVRHEQYF. The DNA for the CDR3 is TGTGCCAGCAGCTCCAAAGCAGTGCGCCACGAGCAGTACTTC. The full variable domain, completed using reference TRBV13 and TRBJ2-7, is AAGVIQSPRHLIKEKRETATLKCYPIPRHDTVYWYQQGPGQDPQFLISFYEKMQSDKGSIPDRFSAQQFSDYHSELNMSSLELGDSALYFCASSSKAVRHEQYFGPGTRLTVT.

Comments on this clone: At the DNA level, this CDR3 is encoded by other sequences in the same sample as well. The V call is TRBV30, the J call TRBJ2-7; 8 positions agree with TRBD2. The CDR3 consists of 12 residues. V shed 2 bases, J shed 3 bases, and the junction held 0 bases outside the gene matches. CDR1 is GTSNPN and CDR2 is SVGIG in the germline V gene (reference sequence). The CDR3 DNA reads TGTGCCTGGAGTAGCGGGGGCTACGAGCAGTACTTC. Translating it yields CAWSSGGYEQYF.

The chain has TRBV7-9 and TRBJ2-2, with D tentatively TRBD2 (5 bases). This CDR3 spans 10 amino acids. The germline V and J ends were trimmed by 6 bases and 11 bases, with 7 bases remaining between them. The germline V gene has CDR1 SEHNR and CDR2 FQNEAQ (reference sequence). The CDR3, as DNA: TGTGCCAGCAGGCCGGGAGAGCTGTTTTTT. It translates to CASRPGELFF.